This is a list of T cell receptor beta chains from one sample in a study of memory CD4+ T cells and cytomegalovirus serostatus. The assay was immunoSEQ multiplex PCR, and TCRdb's table has in-frame clones only and misses some. The sample yields under 55,000 clones, 65% to 85% seen once. The sequenced sample was memory CD4+ T cells from blood. The origin of the receptors is an adult in good health and CMV-seropositive. CDR3s include the opening cysteine and the closing phenylalanine or tryptophan. D genes are given only for firm matches. Not all rows give a size; the values are once, few, many and, for expanded clones, a class.

j_call	v_call	d_call	clone_size	cdr3_nt	cdr3_aa
TRBJ2-7	TRBV14	-	-	TGTGCCAGCAGCCTCGTTGGTTACGAGCAGTACTTC	CASSLVGYEQYF
TRBJ1-3	TRBV6-6	-	-	TGTGCCAGCAAACCCTCCTCTCTGGGAAACACCATATATTTT	CASKPSSLGNTIYF
TRBJ2-1	TRBV6-1	-	-	TGTGCCAGCAGTGAAGGGGGGGGACATCACAATGAGCAGTTCTTC	CASSEGGGHHNEQFF
TRBJ2-5	TRBV29-1	TRBD1	few	TGCAGCGTTAGGGACAGGGGGCTGTTTGAGACCCAGTACTTC	CSVRDRGLFETQYF
TRBJ1-5	TRBV19	-	-	TGTGCCAGTAGTCCAATTCCGGGATCCCTCACCCAGCCCCAGCATTTT	CASSPIPGSLTQPQHF
TRBJ2-3	TRBV5-1	-	-	TGCGCCAGCAGCCTTGGAGGGGAAGATACGCAGTATTTT	CASSLGGEDTQYF
TRBJ2-1	TRBV13	-	-	TGTGCCAGCAGCCCCCGTTCTGTTAATGAGCAGTTCTTC	CASSPRSVNEQFF
TRBJ2-7	TRBV9	-	few	TGTGCCAGCAGCTCGGAACAGGGAGGGAACGAGCAGTACTTC	CASSSEQGGNEQYF
TRBJ1-1	TRBV6-5	-	-	TGTGCCAGCGGGAGGGGTCCGCCGAGTACGGCTTTCTTT	CASGRGPPSTAFF
TRBJ2-5	TRBV14	TRBD2	-	TGTGCCAGCAGCCCGTCCCCCCCGTTAGCGGGGGGGCCACTAGAGACCCAGTACTTC	CASSPSPPLAGGPLETQYF
TRBJ2-3	TRBV7-3	-	-	TGTGCCAGCAGCTCCCGAACGGGGGCGCAGTATTTT	CASSSRTGAQYF
TRBJ2-5	TRBV30	TRBD2	few	TGTGCCTGGAGGATTAGCGGGAGGGGGCGAGAGACCCAGTACTTC	CAWRISGRGRETQYF
TRBJ2-3	TRBV30	-	-	TGTGCCTGGAGTGTACGCGGATCAGATACGCAGTATTTT	CAWSVRGSDTQYF
TRBJ1-2	TRBV2	TRBD1	-	TGTGCCAGCAGTGAAATCGGGACAGGAAACTATGGCTACACCTTC	CASSEIGTGNYGYTF
TRBJ2-3	TRBV7-2	TRBD2	-	TGTGCCAGCAGCGCCCTAGTGACGGGACTAAGCACAGATACGCAGTATTTT	CASSALVTGLSTDTQYF
TRBJ1-2	TRBV7-2	-	-	TGTGCCAGCAGCTTAGACAGGAGCTATGGCTACACCTTC	CASSLDRSYGYTF
TRBJ1-5	TRBV27	-	-	TGTGCCAGCAGTCTAAGGGGGAGGCAGCCCCAGCATTTT	CASSLRGRQPQHF